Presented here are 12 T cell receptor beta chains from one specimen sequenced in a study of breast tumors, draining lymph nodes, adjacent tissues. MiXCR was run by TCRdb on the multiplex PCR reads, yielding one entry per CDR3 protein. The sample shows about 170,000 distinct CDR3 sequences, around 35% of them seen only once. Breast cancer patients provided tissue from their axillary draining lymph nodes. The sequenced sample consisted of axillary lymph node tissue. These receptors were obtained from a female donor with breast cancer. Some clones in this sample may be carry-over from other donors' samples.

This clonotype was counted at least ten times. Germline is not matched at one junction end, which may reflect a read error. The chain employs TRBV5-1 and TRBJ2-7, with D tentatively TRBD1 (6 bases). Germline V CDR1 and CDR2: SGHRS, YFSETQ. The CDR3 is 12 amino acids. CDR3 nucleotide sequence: TGTGCCAGCAGCTTAGACAGGTACGAGCAGTACTTC. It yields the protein CASSLDRYEQYF.

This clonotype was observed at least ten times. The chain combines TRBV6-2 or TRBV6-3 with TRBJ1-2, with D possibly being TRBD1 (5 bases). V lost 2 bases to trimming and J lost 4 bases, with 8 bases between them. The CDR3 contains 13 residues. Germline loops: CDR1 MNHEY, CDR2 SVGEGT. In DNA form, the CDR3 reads TGTGCCAGCAGTTACCCCGGGGGCTATGGCTACACCTTC. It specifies CASSYPGGYGYTF.

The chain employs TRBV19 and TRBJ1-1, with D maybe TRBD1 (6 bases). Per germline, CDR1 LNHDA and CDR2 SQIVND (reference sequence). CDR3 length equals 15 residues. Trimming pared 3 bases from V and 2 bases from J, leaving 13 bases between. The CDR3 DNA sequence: TGTGCCAGTAGTATTATCCCCAGGGGCAACACTGAAGCTTTCTTT. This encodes CASSIIPRGNTEAFF.

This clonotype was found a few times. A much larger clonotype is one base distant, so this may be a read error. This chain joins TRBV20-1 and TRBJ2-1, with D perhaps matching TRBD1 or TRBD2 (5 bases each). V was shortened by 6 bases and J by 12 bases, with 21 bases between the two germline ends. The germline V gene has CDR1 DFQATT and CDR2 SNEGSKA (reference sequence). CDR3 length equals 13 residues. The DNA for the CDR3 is TGCAGTGCCCGGCCCGGGGACGGGTTTGCGCAGTTCTTC. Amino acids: CSARPGDGFAQFF.

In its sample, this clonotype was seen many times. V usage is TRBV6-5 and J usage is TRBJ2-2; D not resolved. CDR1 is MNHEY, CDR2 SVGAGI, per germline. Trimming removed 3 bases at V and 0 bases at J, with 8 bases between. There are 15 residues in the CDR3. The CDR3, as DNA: TGTGCCAGCAGTTATTGGCATTCGAACACCGGGGAGCTGTTTTTT. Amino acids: CASSYWHSNTGELFF.

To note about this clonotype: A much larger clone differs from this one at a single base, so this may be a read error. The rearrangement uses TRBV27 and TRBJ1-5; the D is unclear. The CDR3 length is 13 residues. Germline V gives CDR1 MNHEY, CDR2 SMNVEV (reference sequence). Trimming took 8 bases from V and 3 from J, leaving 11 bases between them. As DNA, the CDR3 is TGTGCCAGCGGTACCATCTTCAATCAGCCCCAGCATTTT. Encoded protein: CASGTIFNQPQHF.

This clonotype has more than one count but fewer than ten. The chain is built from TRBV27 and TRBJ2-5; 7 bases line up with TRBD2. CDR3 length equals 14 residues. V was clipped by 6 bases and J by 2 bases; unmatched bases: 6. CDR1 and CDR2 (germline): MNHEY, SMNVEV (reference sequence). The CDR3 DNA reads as TGTGCCAGCAGGGGTGGGGGGGGGCAAGAGACCCAGTACTTC. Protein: CASRGGGGQETQYF.

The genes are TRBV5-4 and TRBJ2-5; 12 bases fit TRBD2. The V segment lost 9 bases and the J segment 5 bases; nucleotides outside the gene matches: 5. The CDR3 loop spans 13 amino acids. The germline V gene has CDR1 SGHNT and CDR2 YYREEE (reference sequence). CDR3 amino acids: CATRLAGVETQYF. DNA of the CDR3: TGTGCCACCCGACTAGCGGGAGTGGAGACCCAGTACTTC.

The CDR3 loop is CAFSTGTGSYNEQFF. In DNA, the CDR3 is TGTGCCTTTTCCACCGGGACAGGGTCCTACAATGAGCAGTTCTTC. The rearrangement uses TRBV6-1 and TRBJ2-1, with 9 nucleotides matching TRBD1. The junction had 9 bases not matched to a gene; V was cut back by 11 bases and J by 1 base. CDR1 is MNHNS, CDR2 SASEGT, per germline. The CDR3 length is 15 residues.

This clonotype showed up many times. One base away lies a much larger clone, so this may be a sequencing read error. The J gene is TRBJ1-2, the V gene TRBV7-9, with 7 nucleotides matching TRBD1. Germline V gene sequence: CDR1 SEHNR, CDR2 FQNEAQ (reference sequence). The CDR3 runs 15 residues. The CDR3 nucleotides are TGTGCCAGCAGCGTCCCGGACAGGATAGGAGATGGCTACCCCTTC. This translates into CASSVPDRIGDGYPF.

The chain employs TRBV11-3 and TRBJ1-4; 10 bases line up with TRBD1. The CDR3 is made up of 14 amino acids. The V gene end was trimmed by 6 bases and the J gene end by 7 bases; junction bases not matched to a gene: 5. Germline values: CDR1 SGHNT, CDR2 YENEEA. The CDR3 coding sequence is TGTGCCAGCAGGGTGGGGACAGGGGTTGAAAAACTGTTTTTT. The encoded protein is CASRVGTGVEKLFF.

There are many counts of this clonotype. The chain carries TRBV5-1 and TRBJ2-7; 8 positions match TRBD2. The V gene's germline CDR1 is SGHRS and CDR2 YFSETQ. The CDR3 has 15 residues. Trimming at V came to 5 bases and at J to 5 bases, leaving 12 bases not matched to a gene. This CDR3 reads CASRPERGRQDEQYF. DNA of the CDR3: TGCGCCAGCAGACCGGAGCGGGGGCGGCAGGACGAGCAGTACTTC.